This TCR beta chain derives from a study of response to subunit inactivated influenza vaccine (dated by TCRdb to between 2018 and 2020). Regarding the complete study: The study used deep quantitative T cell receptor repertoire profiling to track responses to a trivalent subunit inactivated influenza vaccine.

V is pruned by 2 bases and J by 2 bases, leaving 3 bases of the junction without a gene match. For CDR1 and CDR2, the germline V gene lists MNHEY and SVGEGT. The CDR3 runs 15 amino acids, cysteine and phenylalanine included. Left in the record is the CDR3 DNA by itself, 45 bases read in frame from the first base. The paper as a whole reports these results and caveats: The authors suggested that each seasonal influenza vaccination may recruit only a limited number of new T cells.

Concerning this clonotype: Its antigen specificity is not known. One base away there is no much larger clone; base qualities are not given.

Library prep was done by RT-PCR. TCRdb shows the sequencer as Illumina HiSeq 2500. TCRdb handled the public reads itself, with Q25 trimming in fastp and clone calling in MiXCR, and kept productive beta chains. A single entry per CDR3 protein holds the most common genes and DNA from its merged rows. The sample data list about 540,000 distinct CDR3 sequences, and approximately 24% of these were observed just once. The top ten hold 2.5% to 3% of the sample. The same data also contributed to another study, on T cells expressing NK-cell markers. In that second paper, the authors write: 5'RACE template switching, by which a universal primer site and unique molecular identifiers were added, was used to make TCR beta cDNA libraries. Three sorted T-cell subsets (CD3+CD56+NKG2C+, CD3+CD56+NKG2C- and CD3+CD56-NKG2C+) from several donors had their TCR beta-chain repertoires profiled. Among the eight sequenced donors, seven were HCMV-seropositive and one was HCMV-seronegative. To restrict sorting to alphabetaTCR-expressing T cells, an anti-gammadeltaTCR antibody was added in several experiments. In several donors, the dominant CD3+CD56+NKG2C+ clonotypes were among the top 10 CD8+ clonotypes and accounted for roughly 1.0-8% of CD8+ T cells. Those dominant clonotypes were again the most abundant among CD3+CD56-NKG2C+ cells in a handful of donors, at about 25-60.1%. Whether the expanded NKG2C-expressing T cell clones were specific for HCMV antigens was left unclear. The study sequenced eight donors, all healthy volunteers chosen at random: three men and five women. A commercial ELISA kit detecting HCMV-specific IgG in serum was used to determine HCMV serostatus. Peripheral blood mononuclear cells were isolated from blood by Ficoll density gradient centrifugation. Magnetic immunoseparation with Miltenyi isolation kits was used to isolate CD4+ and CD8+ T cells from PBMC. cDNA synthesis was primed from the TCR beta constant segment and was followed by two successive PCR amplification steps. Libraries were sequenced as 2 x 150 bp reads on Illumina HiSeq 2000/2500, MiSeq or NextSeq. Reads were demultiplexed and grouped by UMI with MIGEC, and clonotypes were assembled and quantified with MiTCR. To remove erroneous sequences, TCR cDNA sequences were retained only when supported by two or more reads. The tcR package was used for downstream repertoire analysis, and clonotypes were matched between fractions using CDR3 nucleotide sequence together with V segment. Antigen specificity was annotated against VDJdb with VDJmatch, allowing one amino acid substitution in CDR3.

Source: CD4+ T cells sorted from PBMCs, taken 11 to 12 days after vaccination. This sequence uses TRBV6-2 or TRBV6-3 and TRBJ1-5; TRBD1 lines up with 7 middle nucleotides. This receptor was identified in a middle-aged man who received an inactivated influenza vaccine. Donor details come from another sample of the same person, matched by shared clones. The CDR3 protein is CASSYVGQGNQPQHF. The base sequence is TGTGCCAGCAGTTACGTAGGACAGGGCAATCAGCCCCAGCATTTT.